This TCR beta chain was observed in a study of blood T cells in healthy people across ages. The use of a sample-barcoded 5' primer and a J-beta primer mix characterized a second PCR of roughly 6 to 12 cycles. One entry per CDR3 protein, called by TCRdb with MiXCR from the 5' RACE reads. The sample records 630,000 or so distinct CDR3 sequences, about 34% being singletons. A few counts support this clonotype. The antigen remains undetermined. Germline and junction disagree at one end, which may indicate a read error. Overall study findings and caveats: With age, beta diversity per million T cells declined roughly linearly, significantly by 35 to 40.

Germline V gene lookup returns CDR1 SGHTA and CDR2 FQGTGA. The CDR3 totals 14 residues. Sequenced: blood. This chain links TRBV7-3 with TRBJ2-3, with D tentatively TRBD2 (5 bases). This receptor was identified in a woman at least 80 years old in good health. Here the CDR3 DNA reads TGTGCCAGCAATGATGGGAGTAGCACATATACGCAGTATTTT. Its protein product is CASNDGSSTYTQYF.